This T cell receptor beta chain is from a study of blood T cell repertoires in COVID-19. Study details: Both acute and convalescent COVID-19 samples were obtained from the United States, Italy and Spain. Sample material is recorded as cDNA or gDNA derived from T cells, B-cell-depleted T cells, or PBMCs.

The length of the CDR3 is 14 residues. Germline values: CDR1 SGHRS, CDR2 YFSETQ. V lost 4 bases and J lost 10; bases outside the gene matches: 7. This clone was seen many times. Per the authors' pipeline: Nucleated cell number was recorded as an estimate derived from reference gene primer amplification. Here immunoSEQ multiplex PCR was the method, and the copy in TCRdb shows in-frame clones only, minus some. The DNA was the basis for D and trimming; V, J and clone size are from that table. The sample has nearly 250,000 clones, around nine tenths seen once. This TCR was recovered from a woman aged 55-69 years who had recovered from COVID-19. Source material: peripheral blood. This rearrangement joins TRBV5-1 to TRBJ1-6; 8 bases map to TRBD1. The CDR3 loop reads CASSQGAAQSPLHF. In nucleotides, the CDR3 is TGCGCCAGCAGCCAGGGGGCCGCTCAATCACCCCTCCACTTT.